This T cell receptor beta chain was profiled in a study of identifying expanded T cells in peripheral blood. Germline loops: CDR1 MNHEY, CDR2 SVGAGI. V lost 8 bases, J lost 4 bases, and 20 bases lay in between. CDR3 length: 15 residues. Notes on the study in general: Across healthy donors, higher total template counts meant significantly greater approximately 2-week count variance. Over approximately two and four weeks, about 15 and 19 clones changed, versus roughly 1.2 between replicates.

No infections or other immune events were documented during collection. Notes on this clone: The target antigen is unknown.

The data were produced by immunoSEQ multiplex PCR, yet TCRdb's version contains in-frame clones alone and is incomplete. The sample contains about 97,000 clones, around 88% of which appear only once. The specimen was blood. The chain couples TRBV6-5 to TRBJ1-2, with D maybe TRBD1 (6 bases). This TCR came from a person aged 18-70 years in good health. CDR3 loop: CASYGQREWAYGYTF. As DNA, the CDR3 is TGTGCCAGCTACGGACAGAGGGAATGGGCCTATGGCTACACCTTC.